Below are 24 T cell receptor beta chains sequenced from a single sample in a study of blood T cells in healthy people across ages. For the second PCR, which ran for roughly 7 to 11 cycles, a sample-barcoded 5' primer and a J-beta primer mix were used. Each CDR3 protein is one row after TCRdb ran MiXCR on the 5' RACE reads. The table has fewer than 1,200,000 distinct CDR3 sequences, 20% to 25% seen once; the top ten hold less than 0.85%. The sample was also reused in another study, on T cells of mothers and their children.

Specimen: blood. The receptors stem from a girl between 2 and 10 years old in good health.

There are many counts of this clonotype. CDR3 in amino acids: CASSLAGNQETQYF. In DNA, the CDR3 is TGCGCCAGCAGCTTGGCTGGGAATCAAGAGACCCAGTACTTC. The rearrangement links TRBV5-1 to TRBJ2-5; D is undetermined. This CDR3 is 14 amino acids long. V was cut by 0 bases and J by 2 bases, with 8 bases left in between. Germline V lookup: CDR1 SGHRS, CDR2 YFSETQ.

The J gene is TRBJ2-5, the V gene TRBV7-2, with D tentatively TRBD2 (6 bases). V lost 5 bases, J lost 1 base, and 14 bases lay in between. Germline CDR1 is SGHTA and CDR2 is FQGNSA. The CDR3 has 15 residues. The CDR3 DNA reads TGTGCCAGCAGCCCCGAGTGGGGGGTCCAAGAGACCCAGTACTTC. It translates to CASSPEWGVQETQYF.

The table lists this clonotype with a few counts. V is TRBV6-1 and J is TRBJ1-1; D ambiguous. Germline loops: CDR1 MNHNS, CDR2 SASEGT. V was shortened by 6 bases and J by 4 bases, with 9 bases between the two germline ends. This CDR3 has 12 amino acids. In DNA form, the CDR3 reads TGTGCCAGCAGCCCGCTATCCACTGAAGCTTTCTTT. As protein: CASSPLSTEAFF.

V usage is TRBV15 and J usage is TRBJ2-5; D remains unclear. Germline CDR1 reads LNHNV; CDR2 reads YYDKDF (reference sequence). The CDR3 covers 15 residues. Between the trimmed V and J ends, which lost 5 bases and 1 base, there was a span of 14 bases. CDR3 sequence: CATSLSTTVQETQYF. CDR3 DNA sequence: TGTGCCACCAGCCTTTCTACCACTGTCCAAGAGACCCAGTACTTC.

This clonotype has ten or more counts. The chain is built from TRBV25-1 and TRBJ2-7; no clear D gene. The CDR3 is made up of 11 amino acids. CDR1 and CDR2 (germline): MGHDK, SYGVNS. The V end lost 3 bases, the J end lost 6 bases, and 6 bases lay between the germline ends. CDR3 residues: CASSEGFEQYF. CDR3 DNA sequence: TGTGCCAGCAGTGAGGGTTTCGAGCAGTACTTC.

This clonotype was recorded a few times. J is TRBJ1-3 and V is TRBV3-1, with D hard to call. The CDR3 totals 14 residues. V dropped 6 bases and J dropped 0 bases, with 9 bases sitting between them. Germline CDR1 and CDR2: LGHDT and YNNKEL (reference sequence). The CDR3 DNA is TGTGCCAGCAGTGGTAGTGACTCTGGAAACACCATATATTTT. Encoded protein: CASSGSDSGNTIYF.

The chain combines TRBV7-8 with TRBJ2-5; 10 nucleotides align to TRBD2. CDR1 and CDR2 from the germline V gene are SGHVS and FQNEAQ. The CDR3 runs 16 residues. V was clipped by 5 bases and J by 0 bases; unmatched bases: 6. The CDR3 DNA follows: TGTGCCAGCAGCCCTCCGGGACTAGCGTACCAAGAGACCCAGTACTTC. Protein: CASSPPGLAYQETQYF. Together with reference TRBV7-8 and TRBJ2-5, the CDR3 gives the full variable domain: GAGVSQSPRYKVAKRGQDVALRCDPISGHVSLFWYQQALGQGPEFLTYFQNEAQLDKSGLPSDRFFAERPEGSVSTLKIQRTQQEDSAVYLCASSPPGLAYQETQYFGPGTRLLVL.

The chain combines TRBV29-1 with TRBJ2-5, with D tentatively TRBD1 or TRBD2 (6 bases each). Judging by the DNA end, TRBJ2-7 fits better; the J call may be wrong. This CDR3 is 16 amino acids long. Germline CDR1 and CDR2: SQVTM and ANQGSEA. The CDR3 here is CSVEYRGPTDSYEQYF. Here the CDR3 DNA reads TGCAGCGTTGAATACCGGGGGCCAACGGACTCCTACGAGCAGTACTTC.

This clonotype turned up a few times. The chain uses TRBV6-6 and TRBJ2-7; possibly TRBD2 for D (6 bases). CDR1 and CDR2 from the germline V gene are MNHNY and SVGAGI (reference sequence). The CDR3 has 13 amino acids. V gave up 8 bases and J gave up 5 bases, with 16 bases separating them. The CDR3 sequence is CASCMVGEDEQYF. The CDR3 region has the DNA TGTGCCAGCTGTATGGTGGGGGAGGACGAGCAGTACTTC.

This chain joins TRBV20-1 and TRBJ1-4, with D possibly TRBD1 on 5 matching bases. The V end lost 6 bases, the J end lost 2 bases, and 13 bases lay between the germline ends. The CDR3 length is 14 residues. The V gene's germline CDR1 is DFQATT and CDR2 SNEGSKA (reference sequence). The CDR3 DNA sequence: TGCAGTGCGCGAGCAGGGTGGACTAATGAAAAACTGTTTTTT. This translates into CSARAGWTNEKLFF.

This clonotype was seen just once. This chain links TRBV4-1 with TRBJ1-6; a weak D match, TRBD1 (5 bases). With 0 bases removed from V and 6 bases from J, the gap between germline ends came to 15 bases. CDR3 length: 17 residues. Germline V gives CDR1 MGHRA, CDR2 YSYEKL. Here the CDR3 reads CASSQDGGDWSNSPLHF. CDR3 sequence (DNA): TGCGCCAGCAGCCAAGATGGGGGGGATTGGAGTAATTCACCCCTCCACTTT.

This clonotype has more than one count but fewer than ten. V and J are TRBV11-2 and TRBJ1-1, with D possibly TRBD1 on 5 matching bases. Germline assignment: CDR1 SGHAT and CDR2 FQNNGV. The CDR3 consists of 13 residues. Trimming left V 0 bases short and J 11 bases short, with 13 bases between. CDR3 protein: CASSLDLRGRAFF. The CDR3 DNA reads TGTGCCAGCAGCTTAGATCTGAGGGGTCGGGCTTTCTTT.

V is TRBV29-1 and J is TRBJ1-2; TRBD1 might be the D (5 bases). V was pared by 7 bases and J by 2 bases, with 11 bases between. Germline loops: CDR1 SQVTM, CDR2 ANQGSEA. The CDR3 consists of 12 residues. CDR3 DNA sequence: TGCAGCGCTCAGGGCTCGAACTATGGCTACACCTTC. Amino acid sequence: CSAQGSNYGYTF.

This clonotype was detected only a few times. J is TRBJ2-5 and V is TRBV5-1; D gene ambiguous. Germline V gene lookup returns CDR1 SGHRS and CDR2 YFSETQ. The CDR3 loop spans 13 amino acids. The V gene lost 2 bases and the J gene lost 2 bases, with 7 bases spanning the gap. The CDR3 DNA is TGCGCCAGCAGCTTCCAGGTACAAGAGACCCAGTACTTC. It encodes CASSFQVQETQYF. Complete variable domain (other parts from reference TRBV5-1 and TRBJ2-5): KAGVTQTPRYLIKTRGQQVTLSCSPISGHRSVSWYQQTPGQGLQFLFEYFSETQRNKGNFPGRFSGRQFSNSRSEMNVSTLELGDSALYLCASSFQVQETQYFGPGTRLLVL.

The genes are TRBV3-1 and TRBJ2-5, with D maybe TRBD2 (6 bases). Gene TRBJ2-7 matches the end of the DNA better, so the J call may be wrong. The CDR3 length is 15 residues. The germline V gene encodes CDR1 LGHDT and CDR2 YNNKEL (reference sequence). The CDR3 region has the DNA TGTGCCAGCAGCAAAATTAGCGGAGAGATATACGAGCAGTACTTC. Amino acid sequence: CASSKISGEIYEQYF.

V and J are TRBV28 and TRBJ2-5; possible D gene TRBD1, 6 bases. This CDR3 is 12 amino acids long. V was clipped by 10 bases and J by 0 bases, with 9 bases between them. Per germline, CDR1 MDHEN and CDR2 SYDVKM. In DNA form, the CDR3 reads TGTGCCATACGGACAGACCAAGAGACCCAGTACTTC. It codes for CAIRTDQETQYF.

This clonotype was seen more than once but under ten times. The CDR3 loop reads CASSSGNREEYEQYF. CDR3 DNA sequence: TGCGCCAGCAGCTCCGGGAATCGGGAAGAATACGAGCAGTACTTC. The rearrangement uses TRBV5-1 and TRBJ2-7, with D maybe TRBD2 (5 bases). The CDR3 runs 15 residues. Per the germline V gene, CDR1 is SGHRS and CDR2 is YFSETQ. Trimming cost V 3 bases and J 4 bases, with 17 bases left between them.

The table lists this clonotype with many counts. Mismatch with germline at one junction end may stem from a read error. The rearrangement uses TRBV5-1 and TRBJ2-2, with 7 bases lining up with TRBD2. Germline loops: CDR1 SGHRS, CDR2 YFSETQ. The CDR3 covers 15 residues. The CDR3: CASSLASGNTGELFF. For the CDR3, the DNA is TGTGCCAGCAGCTTAGCTAGCGGGAACACCGGGGAGCTGTTTTTT.

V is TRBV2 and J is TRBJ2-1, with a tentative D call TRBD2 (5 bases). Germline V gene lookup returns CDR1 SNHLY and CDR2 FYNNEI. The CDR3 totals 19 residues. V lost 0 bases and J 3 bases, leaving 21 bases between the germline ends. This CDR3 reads CASSEALASRRAVYNEQFF. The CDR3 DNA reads TGTGCCAGCAGTGAAGCATTGGCTAGCAGACGAGCCGTCTACAATGAGCAGTTCTTC.

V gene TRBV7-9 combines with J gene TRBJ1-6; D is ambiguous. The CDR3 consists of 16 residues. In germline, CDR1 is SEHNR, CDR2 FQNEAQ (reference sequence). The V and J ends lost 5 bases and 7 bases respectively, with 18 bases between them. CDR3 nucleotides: TGTGCCAGCAGCCCCTCATTCCAAAGCGGCAATTCACCCCTCCACTTT. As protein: CASSPSFQSGNSPLHF.

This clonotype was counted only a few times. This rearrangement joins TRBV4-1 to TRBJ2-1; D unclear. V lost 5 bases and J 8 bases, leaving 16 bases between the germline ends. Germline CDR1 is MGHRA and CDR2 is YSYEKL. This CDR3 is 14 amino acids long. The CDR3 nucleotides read TGCGCCAGCAGCAACTCCCCCGCCAAAGATGAGCAGTTCTTC. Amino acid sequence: CASSNSPAKDEQFF.

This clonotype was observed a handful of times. The DNA of the CDR3 is TGTGCCAGCCCCCCAGGCCAGAGAACTTATGTTGAGCAGTTCTTC. Translation: CASPPGQRTYVEQFF. The chain is built from TRBV7-9 and TRBJ2-1; D unclear. This CDR3 region has 15 residues. Germline CDR1 SEHNR, CDR2 FQNEAQ (reference sequence). V gave up 8 bases and J gave up 9 bases, with 23 bases separating them.

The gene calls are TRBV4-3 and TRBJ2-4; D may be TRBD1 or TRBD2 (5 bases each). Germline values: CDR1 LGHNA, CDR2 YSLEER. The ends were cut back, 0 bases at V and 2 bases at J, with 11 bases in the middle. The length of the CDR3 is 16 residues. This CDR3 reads CASSQDGTVTKNIQYF. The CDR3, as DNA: TGCGCCAGCAGCCAAGATGGGACCGTCACCAAAAACATTCAGTACTTC.

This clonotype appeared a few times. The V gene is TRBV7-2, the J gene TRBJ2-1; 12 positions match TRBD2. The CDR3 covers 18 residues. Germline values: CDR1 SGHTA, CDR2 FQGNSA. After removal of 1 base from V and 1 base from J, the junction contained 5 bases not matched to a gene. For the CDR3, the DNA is TGTGCCAGCAGCTTAGTGGCTAGCGGGGGGGTATCCTACAATGAGCAGTTCTTC. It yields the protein CASSLVASGGVSYNEQFF.